The clone carrying this TCR beta chain was seen a handful of times. Its antigen is undetermined. There was relapse after autologous stem cell transplantation in every patient, and there was variation in brentuximab vedotin exposure. This entry comes from a study of PD-1 blockade in classical Hodgkin lymphoma. Study summary: Administration of nivolumab to patients was at 3 mg/kg intravenously every 2 weeks.

Trimming stripped 6 bases from V and 7 bases from J, with 4 bases between. This CDR3 region has 9 residues. CDR1 is MNHGY and CDR2 is SVAAGI in the germline V gene. Study outcomes and limitations: For complete responders, baseline diversity was comparable to that of newly diagnosed patients. Nivolumab starters within 1 year of ASCT were excluded. As was reported, newly diagnosed patients showed lower baseline TCR diversity than healthy donors did.

Sequencing used immunoSEQ multiplex PCR; TCRdb keeps in-frame clones, though not all of them. The sample consists of tens of thousands of clones, 70% of them appearing once. The specimen was peripheral blood mononuclear cells (PBMCs), collected before the second cycle of nivolumab. This chain links TRBV6-9 with TRBJ2-7; D gene unclear. This TCR was recovered from a human donor with classical Hodgkin lymphoma. DNA of the CDR3: TGTGCCAGCAGAATGGAGCAGTACGTC. Amino acids: CASRMEQYV.